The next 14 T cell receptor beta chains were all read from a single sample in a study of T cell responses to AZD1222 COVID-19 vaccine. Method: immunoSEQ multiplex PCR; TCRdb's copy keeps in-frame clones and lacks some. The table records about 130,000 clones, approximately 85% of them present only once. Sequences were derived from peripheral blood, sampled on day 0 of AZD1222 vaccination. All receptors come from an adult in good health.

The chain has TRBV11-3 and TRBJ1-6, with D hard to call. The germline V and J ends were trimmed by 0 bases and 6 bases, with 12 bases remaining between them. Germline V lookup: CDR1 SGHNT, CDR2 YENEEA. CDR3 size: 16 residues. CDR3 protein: CASSLDLGGGNSPLHF. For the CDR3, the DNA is TGTGCCAGCAGCTTAGATCTAGGCGGCGGTAATTCACCCCTCCACTTT.

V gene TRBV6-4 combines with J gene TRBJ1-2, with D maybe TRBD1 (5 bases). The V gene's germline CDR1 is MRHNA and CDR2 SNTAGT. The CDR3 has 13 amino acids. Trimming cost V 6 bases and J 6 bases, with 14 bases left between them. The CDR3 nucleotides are TGTGCCAGCAGCACGGCGGCGGGGGATGGCTACACCTTC. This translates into CASSTAAGDGYTF.

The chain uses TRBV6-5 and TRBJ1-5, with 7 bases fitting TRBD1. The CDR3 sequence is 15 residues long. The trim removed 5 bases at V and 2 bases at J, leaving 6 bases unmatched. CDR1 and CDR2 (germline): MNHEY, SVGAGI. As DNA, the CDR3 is TGTGCCAGCAGTCCAATCGACAGGGGCAATCAGCCCCAGCATTTT. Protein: CASSPIDRGNQPQHF.

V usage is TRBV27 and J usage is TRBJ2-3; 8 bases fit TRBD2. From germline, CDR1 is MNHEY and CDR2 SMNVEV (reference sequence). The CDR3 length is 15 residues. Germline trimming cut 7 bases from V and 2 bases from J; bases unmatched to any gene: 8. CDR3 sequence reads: CASMLAGRDTDTQYF. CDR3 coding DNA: TGTGCCAGCATGTTAGCGGGACGGGACACAGATACGCAGTATTTT.

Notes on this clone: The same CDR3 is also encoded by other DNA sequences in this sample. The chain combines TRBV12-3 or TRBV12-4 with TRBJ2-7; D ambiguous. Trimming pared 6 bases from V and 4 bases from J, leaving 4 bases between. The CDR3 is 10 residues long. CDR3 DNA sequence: TGTGCCAGCAGCTTGTACGAGCAGTACTTC. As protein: CASSLYEQYF.

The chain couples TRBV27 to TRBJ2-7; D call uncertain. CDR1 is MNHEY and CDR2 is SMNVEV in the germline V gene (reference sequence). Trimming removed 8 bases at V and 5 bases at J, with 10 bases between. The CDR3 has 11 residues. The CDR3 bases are TGTGCCAGCGTGAAATATGACGAGCAGTACTTC. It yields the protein CASVKYDEQYF.

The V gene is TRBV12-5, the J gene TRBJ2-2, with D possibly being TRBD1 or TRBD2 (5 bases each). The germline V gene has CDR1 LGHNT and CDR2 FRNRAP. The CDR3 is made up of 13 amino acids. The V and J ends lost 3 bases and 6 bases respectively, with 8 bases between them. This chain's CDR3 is CASGFWGSGELFF. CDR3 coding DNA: TGTGCTAGTGGTTTTTGGGGGTCCGGGGAGCTGTTTTTT. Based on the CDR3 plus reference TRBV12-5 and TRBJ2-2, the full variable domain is DARVTQTPRHKVTEMGQEVTMRCQPILGHNTVFWYRQTMMQGLELLAYFRNRAPLDDSGMPKDRFSAEMPDATLATLKIQPSEPRDSAVYFCASGFWGSGELFFGEGSRLTVL.

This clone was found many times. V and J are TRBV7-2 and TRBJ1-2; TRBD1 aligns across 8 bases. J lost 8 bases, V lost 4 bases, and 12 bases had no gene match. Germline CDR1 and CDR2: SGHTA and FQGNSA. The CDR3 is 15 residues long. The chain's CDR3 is CASSSHNRQGQGYTF. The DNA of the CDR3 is TGTGCCAGCAGCTCCCATAACCGACAGGGGCAGGGCTACACCTTC.

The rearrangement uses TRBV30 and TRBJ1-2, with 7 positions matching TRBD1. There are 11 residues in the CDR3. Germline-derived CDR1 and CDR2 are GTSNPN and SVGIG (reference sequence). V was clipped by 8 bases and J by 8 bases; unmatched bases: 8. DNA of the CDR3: TGTGCCAGAGACAGGGTGGGCGGCTACACCTTC. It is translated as CARDRVGGYTF.

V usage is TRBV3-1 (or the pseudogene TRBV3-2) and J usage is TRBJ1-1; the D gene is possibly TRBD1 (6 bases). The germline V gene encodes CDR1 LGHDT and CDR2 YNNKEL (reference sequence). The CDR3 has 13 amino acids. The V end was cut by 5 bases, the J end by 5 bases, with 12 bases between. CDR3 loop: CASSEGGVTEAFF. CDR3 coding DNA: TGTGCCAGCAGCGAAGGGGGGGTGACTGAAGCTTTCTTT.

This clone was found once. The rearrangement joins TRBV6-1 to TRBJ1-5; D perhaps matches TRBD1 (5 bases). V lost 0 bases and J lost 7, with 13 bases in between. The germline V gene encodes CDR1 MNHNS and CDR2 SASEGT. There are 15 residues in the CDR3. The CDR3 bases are TGTGCCAGCAGTGAAGCGCCAAGGGCAGGGCAGCCCCAGCATTTT. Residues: CASSEAPRAGQPQHF.

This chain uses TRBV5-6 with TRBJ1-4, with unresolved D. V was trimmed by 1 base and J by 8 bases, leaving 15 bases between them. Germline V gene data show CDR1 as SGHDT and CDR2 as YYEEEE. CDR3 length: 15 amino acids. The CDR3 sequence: CASSLFGPVEEKLFF. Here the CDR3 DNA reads TGTGCCAGCAGCTTGTTCGGCCCTGTGGAGGAAAAACTGTTTTTT.

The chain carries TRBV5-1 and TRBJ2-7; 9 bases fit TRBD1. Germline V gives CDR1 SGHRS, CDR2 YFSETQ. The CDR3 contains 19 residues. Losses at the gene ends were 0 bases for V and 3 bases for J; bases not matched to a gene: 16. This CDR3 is CASSLVLYPATGGRYEQYF. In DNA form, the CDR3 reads TGCGCCAGCAGCTTGGTTTTGTACCCCGCGACAGGGGGTCGCTACGAGCAGTACTTC. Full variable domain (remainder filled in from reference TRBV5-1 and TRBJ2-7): KAGVTQTPRYLIKTRGQQVTLSCSPISGHRSVSWYQQTPGQGLQFLFEYFSETQRNKGNFPGRFSGRQFSNSRSEMNVSTLELGDSALYLCASSLVLYPATGGRYEQYFGPGTRLTVT.

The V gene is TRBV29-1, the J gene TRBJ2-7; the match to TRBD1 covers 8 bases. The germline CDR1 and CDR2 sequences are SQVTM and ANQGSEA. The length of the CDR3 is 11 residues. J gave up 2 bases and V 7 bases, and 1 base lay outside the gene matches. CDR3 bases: TGCAGCGGGGGACAGGCCTACGAGCAGTACTTC. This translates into CSGGQAYEQYF.